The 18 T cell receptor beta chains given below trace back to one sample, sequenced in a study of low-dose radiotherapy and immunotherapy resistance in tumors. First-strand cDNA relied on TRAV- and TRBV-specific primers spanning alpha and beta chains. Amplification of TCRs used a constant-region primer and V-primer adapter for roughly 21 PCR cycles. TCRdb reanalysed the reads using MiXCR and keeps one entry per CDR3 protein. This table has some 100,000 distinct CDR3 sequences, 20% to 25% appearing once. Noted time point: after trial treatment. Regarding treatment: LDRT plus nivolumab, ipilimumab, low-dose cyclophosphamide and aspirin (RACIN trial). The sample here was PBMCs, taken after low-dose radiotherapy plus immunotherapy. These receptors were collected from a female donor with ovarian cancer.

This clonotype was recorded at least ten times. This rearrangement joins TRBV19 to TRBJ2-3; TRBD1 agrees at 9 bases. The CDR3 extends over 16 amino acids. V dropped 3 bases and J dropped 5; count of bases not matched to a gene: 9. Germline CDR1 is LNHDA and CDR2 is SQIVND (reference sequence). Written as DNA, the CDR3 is TGTGCCAGTAGTATGATTGACAGGGGGGAGAGAGATACGCAGTATTTT. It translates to CASSMIDRGERDTQYF.

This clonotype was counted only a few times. Here the CDR3 DNA reads TGTGCCAGCAGTTACACTCGGAACACTGAAGCTTTCTTT. As protein: CASSYTRNTEAFF. The chain employs TRBV6-2 or TRBV6-3 and TRBJ1-1; D not certain. V dropped 2 bases and J dropped 1 base, with 5 bases sitting between them. CDR3 size: 13 residues. Germline values: CDR1 MNHEY, CDR2 SVGEGT.

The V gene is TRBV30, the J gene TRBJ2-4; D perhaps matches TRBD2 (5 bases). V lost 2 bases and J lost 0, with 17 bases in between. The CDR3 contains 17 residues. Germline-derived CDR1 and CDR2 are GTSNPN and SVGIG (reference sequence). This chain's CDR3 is CAWSLRGSQIAKNIQYF. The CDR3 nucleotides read TGTGCCTGGAGTCTTAGAGGGTCCCAAATAGCCAAAAACATTCAGTACTTC.

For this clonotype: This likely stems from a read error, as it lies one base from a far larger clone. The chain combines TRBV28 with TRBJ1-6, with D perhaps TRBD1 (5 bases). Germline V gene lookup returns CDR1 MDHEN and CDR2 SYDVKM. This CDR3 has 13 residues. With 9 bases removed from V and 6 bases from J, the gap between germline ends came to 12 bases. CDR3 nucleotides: TGTGCCAGTGCCTTAGACAGTAATTCACCCCTCCACTTT. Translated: CASALDSNSPLHF.

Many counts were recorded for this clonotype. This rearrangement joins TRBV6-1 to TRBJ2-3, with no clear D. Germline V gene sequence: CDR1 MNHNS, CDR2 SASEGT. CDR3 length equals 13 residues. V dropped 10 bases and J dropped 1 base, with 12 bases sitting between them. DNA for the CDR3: TGTGCCATTTGGCGAGTAGGCACAGATACGCAGTATTTT. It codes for CAIWRVGTDTQYF.

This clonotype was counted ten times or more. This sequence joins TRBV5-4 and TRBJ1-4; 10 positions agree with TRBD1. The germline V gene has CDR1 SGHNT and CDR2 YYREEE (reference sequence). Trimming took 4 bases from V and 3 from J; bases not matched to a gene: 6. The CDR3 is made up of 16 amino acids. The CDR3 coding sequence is TGTGCCAGCAGCCAACCGGGACAGGGGTCTAATGAAAAACTGTTTTTT. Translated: CASSQPGQGSNEKLFF.

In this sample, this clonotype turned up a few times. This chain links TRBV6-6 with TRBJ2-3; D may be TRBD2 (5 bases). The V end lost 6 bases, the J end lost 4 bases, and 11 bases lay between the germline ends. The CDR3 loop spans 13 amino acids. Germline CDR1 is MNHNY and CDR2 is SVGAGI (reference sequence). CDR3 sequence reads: CASSPTRADTQYF. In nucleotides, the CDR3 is TGTGCCAGCAGCCCTACTAGAGCAGATACGCAGTATTTT.

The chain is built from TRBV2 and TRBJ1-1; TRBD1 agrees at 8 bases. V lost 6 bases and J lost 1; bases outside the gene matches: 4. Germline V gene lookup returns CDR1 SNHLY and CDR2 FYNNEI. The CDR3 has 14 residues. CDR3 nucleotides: TGTGCCAGCAGGGCGGGACAGGCGAACACTGAAGCTTTCTTT. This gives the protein CASRAGQANTEAFF.

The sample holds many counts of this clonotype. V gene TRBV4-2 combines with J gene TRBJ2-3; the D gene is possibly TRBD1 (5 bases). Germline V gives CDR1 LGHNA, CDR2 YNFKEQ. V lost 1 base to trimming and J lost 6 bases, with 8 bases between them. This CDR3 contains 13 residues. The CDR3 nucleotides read TGTGCCAGCAGCCAAGTTAAGGGGGATACGCAGTATTTT. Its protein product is CASSQVKGDTQYF.

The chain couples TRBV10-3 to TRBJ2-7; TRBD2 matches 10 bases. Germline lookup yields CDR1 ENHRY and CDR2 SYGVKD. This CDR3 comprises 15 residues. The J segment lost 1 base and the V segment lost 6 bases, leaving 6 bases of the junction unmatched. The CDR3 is CAISSSGGGSYEQYF. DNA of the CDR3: TGTGCCATCAGCTCTAGCGGGGGAGGGTCCTACGAGCAGTACTTC.

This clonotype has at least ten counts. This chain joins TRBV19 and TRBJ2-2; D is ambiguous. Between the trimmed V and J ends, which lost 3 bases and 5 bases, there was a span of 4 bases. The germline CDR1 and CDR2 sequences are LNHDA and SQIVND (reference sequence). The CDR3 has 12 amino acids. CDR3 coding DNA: TGTGCCAGTAGTATGTTGACCGGGGAGCTGTTTTTT. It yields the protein CASSMLTGELFF.

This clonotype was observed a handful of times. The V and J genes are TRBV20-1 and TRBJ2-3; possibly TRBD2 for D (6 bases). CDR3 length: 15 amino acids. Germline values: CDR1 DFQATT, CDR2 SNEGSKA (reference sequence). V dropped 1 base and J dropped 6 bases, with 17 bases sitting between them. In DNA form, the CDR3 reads TGCAGTGCTAGAGGCCTGGCGGGAACCTTGGATACGCAGTATTTT. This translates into CSARGLAGTLDTQYF.

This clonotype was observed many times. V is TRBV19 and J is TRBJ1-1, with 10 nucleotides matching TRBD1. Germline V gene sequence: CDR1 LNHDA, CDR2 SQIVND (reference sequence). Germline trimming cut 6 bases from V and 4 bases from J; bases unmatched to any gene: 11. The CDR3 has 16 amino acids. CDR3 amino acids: CASSSKPGTGATEAFF. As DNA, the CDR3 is TGTGCCAGTAGCAGTAAACCCGGGACAGGGGCCACTGAAGCTTTCTTT.

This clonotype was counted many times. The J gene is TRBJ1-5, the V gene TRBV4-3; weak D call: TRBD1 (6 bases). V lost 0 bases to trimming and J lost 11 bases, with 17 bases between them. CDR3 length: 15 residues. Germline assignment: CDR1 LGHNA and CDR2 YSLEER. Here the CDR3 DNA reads TGCGCCAGCAGCCAAGATTCGGGACACTCCCAGGCCCAGCATTTT. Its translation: CASSQDSGHSQAQHF.

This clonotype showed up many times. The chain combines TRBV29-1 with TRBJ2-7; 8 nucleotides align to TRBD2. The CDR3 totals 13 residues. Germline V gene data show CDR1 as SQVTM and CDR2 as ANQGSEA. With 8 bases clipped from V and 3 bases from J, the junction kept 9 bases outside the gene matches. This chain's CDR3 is CSFSGKGVYEQYF. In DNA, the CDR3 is TGCAGCTTTAGCGGGAAAGGGGTCTACGAGCAGTACTTC.

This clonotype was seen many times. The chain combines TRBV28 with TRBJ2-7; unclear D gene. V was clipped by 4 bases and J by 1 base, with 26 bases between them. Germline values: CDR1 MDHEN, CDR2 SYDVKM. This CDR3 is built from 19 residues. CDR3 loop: CASSSVYRVGETISYEQYF. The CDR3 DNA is TGTGCCAGCAGTTCGGTCTATAGGGTTGGAGAAACTATATCCTACGAGCAGTACTTC.

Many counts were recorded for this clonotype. The CDR3, as DNA: TGTGCCAGCAGTGCGGGGGGCCTAGCCAAAAACATTCAGTACTTC. Its translation is CASSAGGLAKNIQYF. The chain recombines TRBV2 with TRBJ2-4; possibly TRBD2 for D (7 bases). Germline CDR1 reads SNHLY; CDR2 reads FYNNEI. V lost 4 bases and J 0 bases, leaving 10 bases between the germline ends. CDR3 length: 15 amino acids.

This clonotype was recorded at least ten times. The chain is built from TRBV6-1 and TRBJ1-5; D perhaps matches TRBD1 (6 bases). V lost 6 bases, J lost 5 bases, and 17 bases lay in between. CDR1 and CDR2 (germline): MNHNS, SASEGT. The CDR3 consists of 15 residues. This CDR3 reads CASSSSDRDHQPQHF. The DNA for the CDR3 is TGTGCCAGCAGCTCCTCGGACAGAGACCATCAGCCCCAGCATTTT.